This T cell receptor (beta chain) stems from a study of control samples from healthy donors and cancer patients. CDR3 length: 12 residues. V was trimmed by 0 bases and J by 10 bases, leaving 9 bases between them. The germline V gene encodes CDR1 SNHLY and CDR2 FYNNEI. Assay used: immunoSEQ multiplex PCR; TCRdb lists only in-frame clones, some missing. The table has about 140,000 clones, roughly 88% seen once. This rearrangement joins TRBV2 to TRBJ1-1; TRBD1 is a possible D gene (5 bases). Sequenced sample: blood. This clonotype was sampled from a young man in good health. The CDR3 here is CASSEARGTAFF. The CDR3 nucleotides are TGTGCCAGCAGTGAAGCACGGGGGACAGCTTTCTTT.